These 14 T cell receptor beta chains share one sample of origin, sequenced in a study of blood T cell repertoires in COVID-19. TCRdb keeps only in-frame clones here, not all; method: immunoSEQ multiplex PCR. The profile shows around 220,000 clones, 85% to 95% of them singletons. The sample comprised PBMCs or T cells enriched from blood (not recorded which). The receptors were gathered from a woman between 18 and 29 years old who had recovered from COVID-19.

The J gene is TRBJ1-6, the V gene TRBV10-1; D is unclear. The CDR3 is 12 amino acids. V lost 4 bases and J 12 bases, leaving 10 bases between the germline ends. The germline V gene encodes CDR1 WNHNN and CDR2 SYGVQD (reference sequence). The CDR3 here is CASSVGRGPLHF. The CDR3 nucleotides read TGCGCCAGCAGTGTTGGCAGAGGACCCCTCCACTTT.

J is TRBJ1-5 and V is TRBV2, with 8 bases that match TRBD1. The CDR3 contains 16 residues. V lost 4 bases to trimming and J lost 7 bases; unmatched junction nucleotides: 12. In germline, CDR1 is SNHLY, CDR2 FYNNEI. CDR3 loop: CASSVLGQGSMQPQHF. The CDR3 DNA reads TGTGCCAGCAGTGTACTAGGACAGGGCTCCATGCAGCCCCAGCATTTT.

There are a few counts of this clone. The CDR3 protein is CASREQGSPPDTQYF. In nucleotides, the CDR3 is TGTGCCAGTAGGGAACAGGGATCCCCACCAGATACGCAGTATTTT. The J gene is TRBJ2-3, the V gene TRBV19, with a tentative D call TRBD1 (6 bases). Trimming pared 6 bases from V and 4 bases from J, leaving 17 bases between. The CDR3 contains 15 residues. Germline V gives CDR1 LNHDA, CDR2 SQIVND (reference sequence).

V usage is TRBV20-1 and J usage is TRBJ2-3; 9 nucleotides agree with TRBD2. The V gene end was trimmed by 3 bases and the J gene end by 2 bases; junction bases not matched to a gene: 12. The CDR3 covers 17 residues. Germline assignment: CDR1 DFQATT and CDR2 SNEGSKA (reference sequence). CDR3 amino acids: CSASGAGGPGPTDTQYF. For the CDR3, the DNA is TGCAGTGCTAGTGGGGCGGGAGGGCCCGGGCCCACAGATACGCAGTATTTT.

The CDR3 region has the DNA TGTGCCAGCAGCCGTCGTGGAGCGGGGGGATACAATGAGCAGTTCTTC. Amino acids: CASSRRGAGGYNEQFF. J is TRBJ2-1 and V is TRBV7-9, with TRBD2 identical over 9 bases. CDR3 size: 16 residues. The germline CDR1 and CDR2 sequences are SEHNR and FQNEAQ (reference sequence). Trimming took 5 bases from V and 4 from J; bases not matched to a gene: 9.

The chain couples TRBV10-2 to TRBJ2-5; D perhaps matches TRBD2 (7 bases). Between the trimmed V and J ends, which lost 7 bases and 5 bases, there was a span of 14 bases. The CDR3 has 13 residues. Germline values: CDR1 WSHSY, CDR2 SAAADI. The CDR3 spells CASNSGEGETQYF. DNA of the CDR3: TGCGCCAGCAACTCAGGGGAGGGGGAGACCCAGTACTTC.

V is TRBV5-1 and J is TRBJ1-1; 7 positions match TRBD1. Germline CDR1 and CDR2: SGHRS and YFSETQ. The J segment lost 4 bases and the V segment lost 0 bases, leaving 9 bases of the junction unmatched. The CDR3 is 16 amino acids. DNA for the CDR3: TGCGCCAGCAGCTTGGACACGACAGGGTTTGGCACTGAAGCTTTCTTT. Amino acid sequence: CASSLDTTGFGTEAFF.

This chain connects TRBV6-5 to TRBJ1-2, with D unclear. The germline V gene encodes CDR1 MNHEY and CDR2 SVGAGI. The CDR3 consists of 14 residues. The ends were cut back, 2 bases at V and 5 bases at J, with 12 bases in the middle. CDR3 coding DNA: TGTGCCAGCAGTTACACACGGCAGGCTTATGGCTACACCTTC. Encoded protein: CASSYTRQAYGYTF.

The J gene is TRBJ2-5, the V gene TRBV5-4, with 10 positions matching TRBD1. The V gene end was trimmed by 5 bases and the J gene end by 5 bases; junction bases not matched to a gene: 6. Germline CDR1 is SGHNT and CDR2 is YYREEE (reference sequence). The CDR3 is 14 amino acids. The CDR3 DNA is TGTGCCAGCAGATTCGACAGGGGGCTTGAGACCCAGTACTTC. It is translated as CASRFDRGLETQYF.

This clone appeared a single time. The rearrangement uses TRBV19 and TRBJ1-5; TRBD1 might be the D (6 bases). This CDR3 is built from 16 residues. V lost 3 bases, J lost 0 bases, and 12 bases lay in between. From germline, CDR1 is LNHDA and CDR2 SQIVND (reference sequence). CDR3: CASSIRTAYSNQPQHF. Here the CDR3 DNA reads TGTGCCAGTAGTATCCGGACAGCCTATAGCAATCAGCCCCAGCATTTT.

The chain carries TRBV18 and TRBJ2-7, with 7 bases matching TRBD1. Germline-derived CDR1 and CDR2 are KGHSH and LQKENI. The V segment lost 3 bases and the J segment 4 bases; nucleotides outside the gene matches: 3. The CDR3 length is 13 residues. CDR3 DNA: TGTGCCAGCTCACCCACAGGGGCGTACGAGCAGTACTTC. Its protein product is CASSPTGAYEQYF.

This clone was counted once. In DNA form, the CDR3 reads TGTGCCAGCAAAGACAGGGAGTATTATTCACCCCTCCACTTT. Translated: CASKDREYYSPLHF. This chain connects TRBV19 to TRBJ1-6; 7 bases match TRBD1. V shed 9 bases, J shed 8 bases, and the junction held 10 bases outside the gene matches. CDR1 is LNHDA, CDR2 SQIVND, per germline (reference sequence). CDR3 length: 14 amino acids.

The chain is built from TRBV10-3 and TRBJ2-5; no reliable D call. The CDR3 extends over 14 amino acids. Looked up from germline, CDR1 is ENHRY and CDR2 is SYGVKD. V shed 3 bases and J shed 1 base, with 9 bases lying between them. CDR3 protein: CAISDLGTQETQYF. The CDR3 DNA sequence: TGTGCCATCAGTGATCTAGGAACCCAAGAGACCCAGTACTTC.

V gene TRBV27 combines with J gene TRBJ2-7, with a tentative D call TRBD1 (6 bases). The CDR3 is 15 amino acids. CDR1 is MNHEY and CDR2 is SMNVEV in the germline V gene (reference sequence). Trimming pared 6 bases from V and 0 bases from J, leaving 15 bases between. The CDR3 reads CASRLTGNYSYEQYF. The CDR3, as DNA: TGTGCCAGCAGGCTAACAGGGAATTACTCCTACGAGCAGTACTTC.